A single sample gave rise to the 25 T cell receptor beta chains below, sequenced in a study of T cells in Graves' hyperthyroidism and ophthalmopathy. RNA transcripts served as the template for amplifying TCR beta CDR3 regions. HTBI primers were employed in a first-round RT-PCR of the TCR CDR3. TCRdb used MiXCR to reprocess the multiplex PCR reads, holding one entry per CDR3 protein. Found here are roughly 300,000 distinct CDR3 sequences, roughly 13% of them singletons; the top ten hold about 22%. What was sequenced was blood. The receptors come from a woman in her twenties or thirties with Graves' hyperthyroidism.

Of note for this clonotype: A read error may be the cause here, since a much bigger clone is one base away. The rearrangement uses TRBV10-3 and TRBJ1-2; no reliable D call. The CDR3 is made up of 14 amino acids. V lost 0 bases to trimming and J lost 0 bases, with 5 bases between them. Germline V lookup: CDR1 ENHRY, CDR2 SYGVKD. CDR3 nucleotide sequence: TGTGCCATCAGTGAGTCGGTCGCTAACTATGGCTACACCTTC. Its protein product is CAISESVANYGYTF.

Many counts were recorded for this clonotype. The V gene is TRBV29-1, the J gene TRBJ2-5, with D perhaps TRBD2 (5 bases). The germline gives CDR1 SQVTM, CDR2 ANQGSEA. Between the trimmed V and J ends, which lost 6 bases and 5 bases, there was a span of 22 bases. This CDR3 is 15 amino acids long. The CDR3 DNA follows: TGCAGCGTCCTCCAGGACTTCTTGAAGGAGGAGACCCAGTACTTC. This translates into CSVLQDFLKEETQYF.

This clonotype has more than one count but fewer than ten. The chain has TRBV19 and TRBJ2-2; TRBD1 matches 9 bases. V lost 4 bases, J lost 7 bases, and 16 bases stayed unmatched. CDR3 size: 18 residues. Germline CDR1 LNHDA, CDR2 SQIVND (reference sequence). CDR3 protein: CASSTAGTGLGRVGELFF. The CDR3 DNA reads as TGTGCCAGTAGTACAGCCGGGACAGGGTTGGGCCGTGTCGGGGAGCTGTTTTTT.

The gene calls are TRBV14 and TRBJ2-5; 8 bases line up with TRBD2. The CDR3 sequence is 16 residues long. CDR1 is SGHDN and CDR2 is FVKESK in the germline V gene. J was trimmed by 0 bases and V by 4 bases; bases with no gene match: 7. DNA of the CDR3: TGTGCCAGCAGCCGGGGGACTAGATCATACCAAGAGACCCAGTACTTC. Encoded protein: CASSRGTRSYQETQYF.

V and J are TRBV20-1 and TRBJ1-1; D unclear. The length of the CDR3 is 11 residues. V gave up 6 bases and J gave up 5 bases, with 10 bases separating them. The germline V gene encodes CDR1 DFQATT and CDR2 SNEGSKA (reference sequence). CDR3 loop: CSASSGTEAFF. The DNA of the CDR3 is TGCAGTGCCAGCAGCGGTACTGAAGCTTTCTTT.

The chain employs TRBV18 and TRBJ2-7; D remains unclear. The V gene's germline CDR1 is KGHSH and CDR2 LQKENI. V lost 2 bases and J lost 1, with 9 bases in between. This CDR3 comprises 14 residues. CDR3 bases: TGTGCCAGCTCACCAGCGCAGGAATCCTACGAGCAGTACTTC. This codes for CASSPAQESYEQYF.

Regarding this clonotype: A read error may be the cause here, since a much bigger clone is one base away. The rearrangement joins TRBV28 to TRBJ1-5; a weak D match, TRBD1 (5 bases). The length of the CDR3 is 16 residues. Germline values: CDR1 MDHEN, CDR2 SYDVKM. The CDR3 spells CGSSLSGRSIHQPQHF. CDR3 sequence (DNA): TGTGGCAGCAGTTTATCAGGGAGAAGCATACATCAGCCCCAGCATTTT.

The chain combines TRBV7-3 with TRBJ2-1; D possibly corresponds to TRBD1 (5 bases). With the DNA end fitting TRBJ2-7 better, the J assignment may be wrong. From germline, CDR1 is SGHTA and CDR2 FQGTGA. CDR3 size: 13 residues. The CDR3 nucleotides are TGTGCCAGCAGCTCCGGGTCGGACAATGAGCAGTACTTC. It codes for CASSSGSDNEQYF.

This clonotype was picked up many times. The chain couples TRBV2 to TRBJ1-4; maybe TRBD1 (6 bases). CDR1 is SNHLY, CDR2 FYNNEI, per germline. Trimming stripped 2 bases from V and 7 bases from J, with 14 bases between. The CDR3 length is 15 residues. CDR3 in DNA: TGTGCCAGCAGTGAACAACACAGGGATGGTGAAAAACTGTTTTTT. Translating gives CASSEQHRDGEKLFF.

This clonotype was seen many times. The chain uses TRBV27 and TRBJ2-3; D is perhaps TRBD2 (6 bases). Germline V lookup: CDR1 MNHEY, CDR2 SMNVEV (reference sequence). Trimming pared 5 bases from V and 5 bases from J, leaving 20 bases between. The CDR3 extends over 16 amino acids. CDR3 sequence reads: CASSRGWGVAQDTQYF. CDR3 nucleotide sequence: TGTGCCAGCAGTAGGGGTTGGGGGGTTGCACAAGATACGCAGTATTTT.

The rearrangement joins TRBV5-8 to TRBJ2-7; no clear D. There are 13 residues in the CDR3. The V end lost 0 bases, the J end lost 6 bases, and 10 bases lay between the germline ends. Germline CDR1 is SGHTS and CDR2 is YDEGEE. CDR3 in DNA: TGTGCCAGCAGCTTGGTTTTGGGATCCGAGCAGTACTTC. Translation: CASSLVLGSEQYF.

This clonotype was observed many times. The CDR3 loop reads CSARDRGGHIEAFF. CDR3 DNA sequence: TGCAGTGCTAGAGATCGCGGGGGGCATATTGAAGCTTTCTTT. The rearrangement links TRBV20-1 to TRBJ1-1, with D possibly TRBD1 on 6 matching bases. Trimming took off 0 bases at V and 7 bases at J, with 15 bases between the two ends. CDR1 DFQATT and CDR2 SNEGSKA come from the germline V gene (reference sequence). This CDR3 is built from 14 residues.

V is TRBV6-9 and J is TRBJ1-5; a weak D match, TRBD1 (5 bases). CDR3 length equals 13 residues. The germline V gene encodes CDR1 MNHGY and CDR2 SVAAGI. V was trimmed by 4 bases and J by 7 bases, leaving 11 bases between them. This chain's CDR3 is CASSSNRTQPQHF. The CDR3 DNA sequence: TGTGCCAGCAGTTCGAACAGGACCCAGCCCCAGCATTTT.

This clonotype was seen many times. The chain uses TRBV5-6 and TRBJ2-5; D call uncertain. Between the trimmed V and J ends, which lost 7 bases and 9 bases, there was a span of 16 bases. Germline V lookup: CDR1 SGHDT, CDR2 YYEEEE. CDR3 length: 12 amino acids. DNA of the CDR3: TGTGCCAGCGGGGATTCACGGGCGGCCCAGTACTTC. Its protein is CASGDSRAAQYF.

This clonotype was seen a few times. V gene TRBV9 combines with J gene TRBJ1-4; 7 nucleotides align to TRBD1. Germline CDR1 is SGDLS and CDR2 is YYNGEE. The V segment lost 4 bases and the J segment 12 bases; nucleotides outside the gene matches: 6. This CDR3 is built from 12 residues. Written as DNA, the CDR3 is TGTGCCAGCAGCTCCAGCGACAGGGAACTGTTTTTT. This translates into CASSSSDRELFF.

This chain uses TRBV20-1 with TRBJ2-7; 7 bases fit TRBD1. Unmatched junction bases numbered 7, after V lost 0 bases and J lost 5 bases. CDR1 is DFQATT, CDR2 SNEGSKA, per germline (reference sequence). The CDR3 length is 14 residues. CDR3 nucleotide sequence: TGCAGTGCTAGAGATCAGGACAGGTTGCACGAGCAGTACTTC. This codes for CSARDQDRLHEQYF.

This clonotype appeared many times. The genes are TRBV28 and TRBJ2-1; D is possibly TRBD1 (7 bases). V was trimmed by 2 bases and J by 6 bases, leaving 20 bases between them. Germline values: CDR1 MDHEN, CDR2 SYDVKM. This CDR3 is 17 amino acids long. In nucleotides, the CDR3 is TGTGCCAGCAGTTTAAGACTCGGAGGGGGCCTTTTCAATGAGCAGTTCTTC. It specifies CASSLRLGGGLFNEQFF.

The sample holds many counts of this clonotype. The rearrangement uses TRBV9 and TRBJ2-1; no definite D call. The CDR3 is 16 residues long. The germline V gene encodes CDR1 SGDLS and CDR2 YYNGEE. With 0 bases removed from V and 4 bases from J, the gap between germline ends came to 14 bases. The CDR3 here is CASSVGLPDVYNEQFF. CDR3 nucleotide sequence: TGTGCCAGCAGCGTAGGATTGCCGGACGTATACAATGAGCAGTTCTTC. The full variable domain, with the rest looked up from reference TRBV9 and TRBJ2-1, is DSGVTQTPKHLITATGQRVTLRCSPRSGDLSVYWYQQSLDQGLQFLIQYYNGEERAKGNILERFSAQQFPDLHSELNLSSLELGDSALYFCASSVGLPDVYNEQFFGPGTRLTVL.

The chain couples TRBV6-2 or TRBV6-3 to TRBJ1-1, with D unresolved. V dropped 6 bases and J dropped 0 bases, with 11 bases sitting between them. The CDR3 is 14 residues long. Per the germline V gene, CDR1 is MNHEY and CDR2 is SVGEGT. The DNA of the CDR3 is TGTGCCAGCAGCCAAGGGATACTGAACACTGAAGCTTTCTTT. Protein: CASSQGILNTEAFF.

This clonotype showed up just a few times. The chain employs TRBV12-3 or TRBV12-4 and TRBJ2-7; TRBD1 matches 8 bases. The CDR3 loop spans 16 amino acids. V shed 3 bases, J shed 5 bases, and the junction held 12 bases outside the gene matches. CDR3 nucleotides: TGTGCCAGCAGTTTTTTTCACCAGGACAGGGTCCACGAGCAGTACTTC. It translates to CASSFFHQDRVHEQYF.

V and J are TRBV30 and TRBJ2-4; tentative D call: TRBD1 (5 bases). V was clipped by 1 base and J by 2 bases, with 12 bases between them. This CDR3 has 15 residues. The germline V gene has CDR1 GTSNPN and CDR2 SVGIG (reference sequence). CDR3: CAWSGQGSTKNIQYF. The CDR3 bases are TGTGCCTGGAGTGGTCAGGGAAGTACCAAAAACATTCAGTACTTC.

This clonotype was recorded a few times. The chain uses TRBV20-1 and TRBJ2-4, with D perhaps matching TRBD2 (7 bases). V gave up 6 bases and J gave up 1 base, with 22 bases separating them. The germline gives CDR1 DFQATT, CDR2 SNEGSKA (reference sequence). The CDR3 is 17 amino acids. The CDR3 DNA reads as TGCAGTGCCCTTGAATCACGTGGGGGGGCGGCCAAAAACATTCAGTACTTC. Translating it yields CSALESRGGAAKNIQYF.

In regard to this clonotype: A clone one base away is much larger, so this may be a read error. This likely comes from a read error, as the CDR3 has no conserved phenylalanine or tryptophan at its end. CDR3 sequence reads: CSVPGETNTGELFL. CDR3 in DNA: TGCAGCGTTCCGGGGGAAACGAACACCGGGGAGCTGTTTCTT. The chain employs TRBV29-1 and TRBJ2-2; TRBD2 is a possible D gene (6 bases). Germline CDR1 is SQVTM and CDR2 is ANQGSEA. V lost 5 bases to trimming and J lost 0 bases, with 10 bases between them. The CDR3 is 14 amino acids.

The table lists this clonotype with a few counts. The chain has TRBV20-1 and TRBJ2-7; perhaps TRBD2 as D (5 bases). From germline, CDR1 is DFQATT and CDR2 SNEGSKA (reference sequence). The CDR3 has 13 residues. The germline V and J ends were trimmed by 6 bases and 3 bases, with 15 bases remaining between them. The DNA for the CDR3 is TGCAGTGCCGAAACTAGATCTAACTACGAGCAGTACTTC. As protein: CSAETRSNYEQYF.

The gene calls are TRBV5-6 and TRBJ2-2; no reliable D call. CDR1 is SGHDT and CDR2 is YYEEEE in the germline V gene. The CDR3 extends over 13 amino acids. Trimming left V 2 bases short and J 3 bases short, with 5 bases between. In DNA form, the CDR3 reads TGTGCCAGCAGCTTCTTGTACACCGGGGAGCTGTTTTTT. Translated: CASSFLYTGELFF.